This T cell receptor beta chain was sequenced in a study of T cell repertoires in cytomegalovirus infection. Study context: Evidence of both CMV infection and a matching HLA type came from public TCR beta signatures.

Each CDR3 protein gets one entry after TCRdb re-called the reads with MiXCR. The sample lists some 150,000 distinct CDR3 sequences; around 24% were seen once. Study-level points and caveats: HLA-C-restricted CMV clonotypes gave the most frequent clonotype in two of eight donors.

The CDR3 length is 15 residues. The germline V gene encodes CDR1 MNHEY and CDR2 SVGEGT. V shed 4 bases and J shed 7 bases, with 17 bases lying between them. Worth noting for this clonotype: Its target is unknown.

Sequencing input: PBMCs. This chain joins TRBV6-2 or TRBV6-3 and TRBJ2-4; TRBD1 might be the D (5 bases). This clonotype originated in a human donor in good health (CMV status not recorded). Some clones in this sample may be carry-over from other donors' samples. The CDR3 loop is CASSSKLGRDNIQYF. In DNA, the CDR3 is TGTGCCAGCAGTTCCAAATTGGGCAGGGATAACATTCAGTACTTC.